The rows below give T cell receptor beta chains drawn from one sample of a study of PD-1 blockade in classical Hodgkin lymphoma. TCRdb's table, derived via immunoSEQ multiplex PCR, lists solely in-frame clones and lacks some. The sample holds thousands of clones, approximately 67% seen once. The specimen was CD8+ T cells from blood, collected before the fourth cycle of nivolumab. The receptors originated from a human donor with classical Hodgkin lymphoma. The CDR3 runs from the conserved cysteine through the conserved F or W. The order of the fields is V gene, D gene, J gene, clone size, CDR3 DNA, CDR3 protein. A D gene is named only where the DNA matches it firmly. Clone sizes are given selectively: once, few, many, or a class where the clone is expanded.

>TRBV7-8|.|TRBJ2-1|.
TGTGCCAGCAGCTTAAGCACCAATGAGCAGTTCTTC
CASSLSTNEQFF
>TRBV5-5|.|TRBJ1-1|.
TGTGCCAGCAGCTGGACGAGCACTGAAGCTTTCTTT
CASSWTSTEAFF
>TRBV5-4|TRBD1|TRBJ2-7|.
TGTGCCAGCAGCTTCCGGGACAGAACGTCCTACGAGCAGTACTTC
CASSFRDRTSYEQYF
>TRBV7-6|.|TRBJ2-7|.
TGTGCCAGCAGCTTAGCTGGGGGGCCCGAGGCCTACGAGCAGTACTTC
CASSLAGGPEAYEQYF
>TRBV7-9|.|TRBJ2-7|.
TGTGCCAGCAGCTTCCGGGGGACCGTCTACGAGCAGTACTTC
CASSFRGTVYEQYF
>TRBV6-5|TRBD2|TRBJ2-3|.
TGTGCCAGCAGTCCGGGACTAGCGGGAGTCAGTACGCAGTATTTT
CASSPGLAGVSTQYF
>TRBV5-6|.|TRBJ1-2|.
TGTGCCAGCAGCTTGCTTGGGTACTATGGCTACACCTTC
CASSLLGYYGYTF
>TRBV7-9|.|TRBJ2-1|.
TGTGCCAGCAGCCGAGCCGCGGTATATGAGCAGTTCTTC
CASSRAAVYEQFF
>TRBV6-6|.|TRBJ2-2|.
TGTGCCAGCAGTAATTACGGGGAGCTGTTTTTT
CASSNYGELFF
>TRBV29-1|.|TRBJ1-2|.
TGCAGCGTTGAAGACCTAGATTCCTATGGCTACACCTTC
CSVEDLDSYGYTF
>TRBV5-1|TRBD1|TRBJ1-1|.
TGCGCCAGCAGCAACATGCCCCTTCCGGGACAGGTGAACACTGAAGCTTTCTTT
CASSNMPLPGQVNTEAFF
>TRBV27|.|TRBJ2-3|.
TGTGCCAGCAGTTTATCAGTCCGCGGCGATACGCAGTATTTT
CASSLSVRGDTQYF
>TRBV29-1|.|TRBJ2-7|.
TGCAGCGCCGGGCCGGGCCACCGCCCCTACGAGCAGTACTTC
CSAGPGHRPYEQYF
>TRBV19|.|TRBJ1-6|.
TGTGCCAGTTGGGGGCAAGGGCATAATTCACCCCTCCACTTT
CASWGQGHNSPLHF
>TRBV7-6|.|TRBJ1-1|.
TGTGCCAGCAGCATTCGGACGGTGAACACTGAAGCTTTCTTT
CASSIRTVNTEAFF
>TRBV9|TRBD2|TRBJ2-1|.
TGTGCCAGCAGCGTAGACCCTGGACTAGCTGTGGATGAGCAGTTCTTC
CASSVDPGLAVDEQFF
>TRBV28|TRBD2|TRBJ2-1|once
TGTGCCAGCAGTTTTCTAGCGGAATCTCGCGAGCAGTTCTTC
CASSFLAESREQFF
>TRBV13|.|TRBJ2-7|.
TGTGCCAGCAGCTTAGTTCCATCCGAGCAGTACTTC
CASSLVPSEQYF
>TRBV27|.|TRBJ1-4|.
TGTGCCAGCAGTTTACAGGGACCGTTTAATGAAAAACTGTTTTTT
CASSLQGPFNEKLFF
>TRBV6-5|.|TRBJ1-2|.
TGTGCCAGCAGTTACTCTCAGCTTTATGGCTACACCTTC
CASSYSQLYGYTF
>TRBV14|TRBD2|TRBJ2-2|.
TGTGCCAGCAGCCAAGTACGCGCGGGGGGCCCCCGCGGGGAGCTGTTTTTT
CASSQVRAGGPRGELFF
>TRBV11-3|.|TRBJ2-2|.
TGTGCCAGCAGCTTTAGTAGAGACGGGACCGGGGAGCTGTTTTTT
CASSFSRDGTGELFF
>TRBV15|TRBD2|TRBJ2-3|.
TGTGCCACCAGCAGAGAGGGGACTAGCGGCACAGATACGCAGTATTTT
CATSREGTSGTDTQYF
>TRBV4-3|.|TRBJ2-5|.
TGCGCCAGCAGCCAAGGCGGTCAAGAGACCCAGTACTTC
CASSQGGQETQYF
>TRBV9|.|TRBJ2-1|.
TGTGCCAGCAGCCAATGGGACTCCTCTGAAGAGCAGTTCTTC
CASSQWDSSEEQFF
>TRBV9|.|TRBJ1-1|.
TGTGCCAGCAGCGCCAAGAACACTGAAGCTTTCTTT
CASSAKNTEAFF
>TRBV9|TRBD1|TRBJ2-1|.
TGTGCCAGCAGCCCCCGACAGGGACGCAATGAGCAGTTCTTC
CASSPRQGRNEQFF
>TRBV5-8|.|TRBJ2-2|.
TGTGCCAGCAGCTTGGCGCGGGCCGGAACCGGGGAGCTGTTTTTT
CASSLARAGTGELFF
>TRBV7-9|.|TRBJ2-5|few
TGTGCCAGCAGCTTCGGGGAGACCCAGTACTTC
CASSFGETQYF
>TRBV7-2|.|TRBJ2-3|.
TGTGCCAGCAGCTTGGGGGACCCCAGGTACCCCACAGATACGCAGTATTTT
CASSLGDPRYPTDTQYF
>TRBV28|.|TRBJ1-2|.
TGTGCCAGCAGTTTGCGGGGTTACTATGGCTACACCTTC
CASSLRGYYGYTF
>TRBV19|TRBD2|TRBJ2-5|.
TGTGCCAGTAGTCCCCGACTAGCGGGACACCAAGAGACCCAGTACTTC
CASSPRLAGHQETQYF